The present T cell receptor (beta chain) was sequenced within a study of T-cell reconstitution after alpha-beta-depleted transplantation in children. The authors prepared the TCRbeta library with unique molecular identifiers. TCRdb analysed the PCR reads with MiXCR anew, one entry per CDR3 protein. The sample contains 700,000 to 950,000 distinct CDR3 sequences, 16% of which appear only once. Study-level points and caveats: It was reported that alpha-beta T cells came from several hundred expanded graft clones (about two months after transplant). T cells produced anew were the main source of T-cell counts and diversity one year after transplant. Surviving recipient T cells and thymic progenitors produced the high day-60 TCRbeta diversity seen in some patients.

This clonotype occurred a few times. What it binds is unknown. Germline V CDR1 and CDR2: SGHDT, YYEEEE. The CDR3 loop spans 16 amino acids. Trimming pared 2 bases from V and 0 bases from J, leaving 14 bases between. The sequences come from PBMCs, mostly from graft donor cells, collected 360 days after TCRalphabeta/CD19-depleted stem cell transplant. V is TRBV5-6 and J is TRBJ2-5; D is undetermined. The sequence came from a male patient younger than 18 who had a stem cell transplant for acute lymphoblastic leukemia, so the T cells may come from the graft donor. In DNA, the CDR3 is TGTGCCAGCAGCTTAGGAAACACTTGGTACCAAGAGACCCAGTACTTC. Translation: CASSLGNTWYQETQYF.